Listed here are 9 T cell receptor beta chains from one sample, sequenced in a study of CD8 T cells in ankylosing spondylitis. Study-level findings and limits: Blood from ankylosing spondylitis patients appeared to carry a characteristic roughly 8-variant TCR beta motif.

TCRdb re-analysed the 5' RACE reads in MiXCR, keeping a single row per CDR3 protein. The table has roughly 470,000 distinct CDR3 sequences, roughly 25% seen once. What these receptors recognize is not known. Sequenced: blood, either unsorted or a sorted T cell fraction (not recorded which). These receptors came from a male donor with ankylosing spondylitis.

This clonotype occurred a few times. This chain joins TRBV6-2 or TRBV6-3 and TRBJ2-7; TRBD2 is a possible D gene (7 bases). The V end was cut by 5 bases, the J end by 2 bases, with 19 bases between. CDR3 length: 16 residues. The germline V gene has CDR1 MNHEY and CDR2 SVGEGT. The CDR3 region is CASSTREGGAAYEQYF. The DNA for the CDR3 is TGTGCCAGCAGTACCCGTGAGGGGGGGGCCGCCTACGAGCAGTACTTC.

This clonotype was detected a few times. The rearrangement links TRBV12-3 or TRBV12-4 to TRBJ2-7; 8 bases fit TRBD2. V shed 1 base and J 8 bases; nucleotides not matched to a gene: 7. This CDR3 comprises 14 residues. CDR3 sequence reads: CASSLELAGPQQYF. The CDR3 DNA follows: TGTGCCAGCAGTTTAGAGTTAGCGGGACCCCAGCAGTACTTC.

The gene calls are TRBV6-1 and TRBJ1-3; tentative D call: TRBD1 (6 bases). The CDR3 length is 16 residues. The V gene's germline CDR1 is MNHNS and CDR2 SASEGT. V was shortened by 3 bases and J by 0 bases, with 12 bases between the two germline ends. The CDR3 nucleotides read TGTGCCAGCAGTGAGTCAGGACAGAACTCTGGAAACACCATATATTTT. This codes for CASSESGQNSGNTIYF.

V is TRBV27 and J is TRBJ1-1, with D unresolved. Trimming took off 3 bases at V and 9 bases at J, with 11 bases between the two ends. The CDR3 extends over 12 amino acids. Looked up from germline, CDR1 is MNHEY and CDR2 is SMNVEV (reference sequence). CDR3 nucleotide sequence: TGTGCCAGCAGTTTCGAAGGCAGTAAAGCTTTCTTT. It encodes CASSFEGSKAFF.

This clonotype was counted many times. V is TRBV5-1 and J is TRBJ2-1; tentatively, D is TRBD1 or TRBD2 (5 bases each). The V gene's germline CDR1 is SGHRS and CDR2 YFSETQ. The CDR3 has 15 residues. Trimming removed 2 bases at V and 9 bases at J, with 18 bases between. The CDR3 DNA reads TGCGCCAGCAGCTTCACCGGGGACCCAAGGATTGAGCAGTTCTTC. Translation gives CASSFTGDPRIEQFF.

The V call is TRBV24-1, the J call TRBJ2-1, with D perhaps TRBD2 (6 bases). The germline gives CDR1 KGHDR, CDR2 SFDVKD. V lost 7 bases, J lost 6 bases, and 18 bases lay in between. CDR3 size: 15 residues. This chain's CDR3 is CATSRASDVGNEQFF. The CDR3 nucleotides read TGTGCCACCAGCCGGGCTAGCGATGTCGGCAATGAGCAGTTCTTC.

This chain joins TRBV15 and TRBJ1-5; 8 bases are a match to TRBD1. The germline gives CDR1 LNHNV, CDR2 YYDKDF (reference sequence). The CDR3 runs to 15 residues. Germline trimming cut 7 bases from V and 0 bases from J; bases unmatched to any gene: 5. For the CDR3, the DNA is TGTGCCACCACCCAGGGGGCCTATAGCAATCAGCCCCAGCATTTT. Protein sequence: CATTQGAYSNQPQHF.

CDR3 sequence (DNA): TGTGCCAGCCGCACGGGCGGCGTAATCTATGGCTACACCTTC. Amino acids: CASRTGGVIYGYTF. The gene calls are TRBV18 and TRBJ1-2, with unresolved D. Germline-derived CDR1 and CDR2 are KGHSH and LQKENI. Trimming left V 8 bases short and J 4 bases short, with 17 bases between. This CDR3 comprises 14 residues.

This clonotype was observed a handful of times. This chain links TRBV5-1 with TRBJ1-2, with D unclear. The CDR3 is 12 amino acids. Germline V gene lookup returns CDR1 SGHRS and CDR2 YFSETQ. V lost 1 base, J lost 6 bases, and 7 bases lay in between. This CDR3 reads CASSLPSNGYTF. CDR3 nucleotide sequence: TGCGCCAGCAGCTTGCCGTCAAATGGCTACACCTTC.